This T cell receptor (beta chain) stems from a study of blood T cell repertoires in COVID-19. Study-wide background: Spain, Italy and the United States supplied samples that represented acute and convalescent COVID-19. PBMCs, B-cell-depleted T cells, or T cells provided the cDNA or gDNA that made up the material.

As originally analysed: Estimation of nucleated cell counts was performed using reference gene primer amplification. Clones were sequenced by immunoSEQ multiplex PCR, and TCRdb holds only the in-frame ones, with some missing. V and J calls and clone size are as listed in that table; D and trimming were resolved from the DNA. The sample includes 150,000 or so clones, 84% of them seen just once. Trimming left V 0 bases short and J 5 bases short, with 9 bases between. Germline values: CDR1 SGHTA, CDR2 FQGNSA. CDR3 size: 14 residues. The genes are TRBV7-2 and TRBJ2-3; perhaps TRBD1 as D (6 bases). The clonotype originates from a human donor in a cohort sampled during active COVID-19. The sequencing sample was made of peripheral blood. For the CDR3, the DNA is TGTGCCAGCAGCTTAGCAGGGACACGAGATACGCAGTATTTT. It encodes CASSLAGTRDTQYF.